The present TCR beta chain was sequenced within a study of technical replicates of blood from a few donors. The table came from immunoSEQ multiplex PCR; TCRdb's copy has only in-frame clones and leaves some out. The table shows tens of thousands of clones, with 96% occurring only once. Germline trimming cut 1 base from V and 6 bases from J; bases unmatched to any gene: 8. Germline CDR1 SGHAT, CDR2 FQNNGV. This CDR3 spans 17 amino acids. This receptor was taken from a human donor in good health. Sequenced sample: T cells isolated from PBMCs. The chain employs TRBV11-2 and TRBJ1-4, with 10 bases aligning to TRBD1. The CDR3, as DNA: TGTGCCAGCAGCTTAGTTATTTTAGGGACAGGGGATGAAAAACTGTTTTTT. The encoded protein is CASSLVILGTGDEKLFF.